This entry lists 12 T cell receptor beta chains sequenced from one sample in a study of shared clonotypes between healthy human individuals. The protocol was immunoSEQ multiplex PCR, while the TCRdb copy is restricted to in-frame clones and leaves out a portion. The table has some 660,000 clones, approximately 73% seen once; the top ten hold under 2%. The sample taken for sequencing was memory CD4+ T cells sorted from blood. Subset: CD45RA-negative fraction. The receptors originated from a woman aged 25 to 39 in good health.

The chain employs TRBV19 and TRBJ1-2; maybe TRBD1 (5 bases). CDR1 and CDR2 from the germline V gene are LNHDA and SQIVND (reference sequence). The CDR3 consists of 14 residues. V gave up 3 bases and J gave up 4 bases, with 12 bases separating them. As DNA, the CDR3 is TGTGCCAGTAGTATTCAGGGAGCGACCTATGGCTACACCTTC. Translating it yields CASSIQGATYGYTF.

The J gene is TRBJ2-2, the V gene TRBV5-1; D call uncertain. Per germline, CDR1 SGHRS and CDR2 YFSETQ. With 0 bases removed from V and 6 bases from J, the gap between germline ends came to 6 bases. The CDR3 loop spans 13 amino acids. The CDR3 loop is CASSLGPAGELFF. CDR3 sequence (DNA): TGCGCCAGCAGCTTGGGGCCAGCCGGGGAGCTGTTTTTT.

This clone was counted only a few times. The rearrangement uses TRBV28 and TRBJ1-2; 7 positions match TRBD1. Per the germline V gene, CDR1 is MDHEN and CDR2 is SYDVKM. The CDR3 is 12 amino acids. V shed 8 bases, J shed 8 bases, and the junction held 8 bases outside the gene matches. The CDR3 region is CASSRGTVGYTF. CDR3 DNA: TGTGCCAGCTCAAGAGGGACAGTCGGCTACACCTTC.

The chain carries TRBV5-1 and TRBJ1-2; D not certain. CDR3 length: 15 amino acids. Per germline, CDR1 SGHRS and CDR2 YFSETQ. Trimming shortened V by 4 bases and J by 3 bases, and 16 bases separated the two germline ends. CDR3 DNA sequence: TGCGCCAGCAGCCCGACCGTCATGAAGGACTATGGCTACACCTTC. It encodes CASSPTVMKDYGYTF.

The chain uses TRBV20-1 and TRBJ2-1; a weak D match, TRBD1 (5 bases). V was shortened by 1 base and J by 8 bases, with 6 bases between the two germline ends. The CDR3 length is 11 residues. CDR1 DFQATT and CDR2 SNEGSKA come from the germline V gene (reference sequence). The CDR3, as DNA: TGCAGTGCTAGAGTAGGGGATGAGCAGTTCTTC. It specifies CSARVGDEQFF.

The gene calls are TRBV7-9 and TRBJ2-7; D ambiguous. The germline V and J ends were trimmed by 6 bases and 4 bases, with 10 bases remaining between them. This CDR3 region has 12 residues. Looked up from germline, CDR1 is SEHNR and CDR2 is FQNEAQ (reference sequence). CDR3 sequence reads: CASSPISYEQYF. The CDR3 DNA reads TGTGCCAGCAGTCCGATATCTTACGAGCAGTACTTC.

This clone was counted many times. The rearrangement links TRBV11-2 to TRBJ2-7, with 7 bases aligning to TRBD2. The trim removed 0 bases at V and 3 bases at J, leaving 8 bases unmatched. The CDR3 consists of 16 residues. Germline values: CDR1 SGHAT, CDR2 FQNNGV. The CDR3: CASSLDGEGRVYEQYF. DNA for the CDR3: TGTGCCAGCAGCTTAGATGGGGAGGGTAGGGTCTACGAGCAGTACTTC.

CDR3 amino acids: CASSLAADYEQYF. The DNA for the CDR3 is TGTGCCAGCAGCTTAGCCGCTGACTACGAGCAGTACTTC. The chain is built from TRBV7-6 and TRBJ2-7; no definite D call. This CDR3 comprises 13 residues. From germline, CDR1 is SGHVS and CDR2 FNYEAQ. Trimming left V 0 bases short and J 3 bases short, with 6 bases between.

The V gene is TRBV5-1, the J gene TRBJ1-5; D is possibly TRBD1 (6 bases). Germline V CDR1 and CDR2: SGHRS, YFSETQ. The CDR3 covers 14 residues. V was clipped by 0 bases and J by 6 bases, with 10 bases between them. CDR3 nucleotide sequence: TGCGCCAGCAGCTTGGACAGGGCGGGTCAGCCCCAGCATTTT. Residues: CASSLDRAGQPQHF.

The chain links TRBV4-1 to TRBJ1-6; no clear D gene. Germline V gene sequence: CDR1 MGHRA, CDR2 YSYEKL. The CDR3 totals 15 residues. V was pared by 4 bases and J by 3 bases, with 10 bases between. This chain's CDR3 is CASSLTRNYNSPLHF. In nucleotides, the CDR3 is TGCGCCAGCAGCCTTACGCGGAACTATAATTCACCCCTCCACTTT.

The chain carries TRBV27 and TRBJ2-3; 10 bases are a match to TRBD2. Germline assignment: CDR1 MNHEY and CDR2 SMNVEV (reference sequence). V was clipped by 4 bases and J by 5 bases; unmatched bases: 15. The CDR3 is 18 residues long. The CDR3 loop is CASSSPLLLAGKGDTQYF. CDR3 coding DNA: TGTGCCAGCAGTTCACCCCTCCTACTAGCGGGGAAGGGAGATACGCAGTATTTT.

This clone has more than one count but fewer than ten. This sequence joins TRBV28 and TRBJ1-2; 11 bases fit TRBD1. The ends lost 4 bases at V and 8 bases at J; junction bases unmatched: 12. CDR1 and CDR2 (germline): MDHEN, SYDVKM. The CDR3 loop spans 16 amino acids. CDR3 coding DNA: TGTGCCAGCAGTTCTGGACAGGGGGCTCGGACGAGAGGCTACACCTTC. It is translated as CASSSGQGARTRGYTF.